This TCR beta chain stems from a study of OX40 agonist ivuxolimab in advanced cancers. In regard to this clone: What it binds is not known.

The data were produced by immunoSEQ multiplex PCR, yet TCRdb's version contains in-frame clones alone and is incomplete. The profile shows 98,000 or so clones, about 80% of them singletons. Study conclusions and caveats: Clonal expansion by week 6 occurred in CD4+ and CD8+ blood T cells (at 0.1 to 3.0 mg/kg). Antigen specificity was not determined for the expanded peripheral T cells.

CDR3 length: 15 amino acids. Germline CDR1 LGHNA, CDR2 YSLEER. V gave up 0 bases and J gave up 7 bases, with 15 bases separating them. The sample here was CD4+ or CD8+ T cells sorted from blood, taken in a trial of the OX40 agonist ivuxolimab. The clonotype originates from an adult with an advanced solid tumor such as melanoma, head and neck, liver or kidney cancer. The rearrangement uses TRBV4-3 and TRBJ1-1; D ambiguous. This CDR3 reads CASSQDPQVKGEAFF. CDR3 nucleotide sequence: TGCGCCAGCAGCCAAGACCCCCAGGTTAAGGGTGAAGCTTTCTTT.